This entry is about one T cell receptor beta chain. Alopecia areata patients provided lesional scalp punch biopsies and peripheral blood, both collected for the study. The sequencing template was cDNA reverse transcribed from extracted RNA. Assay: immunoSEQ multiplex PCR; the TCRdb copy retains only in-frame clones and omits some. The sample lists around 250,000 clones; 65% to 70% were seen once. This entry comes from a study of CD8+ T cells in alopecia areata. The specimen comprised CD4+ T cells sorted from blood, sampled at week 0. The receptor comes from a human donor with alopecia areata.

The CDR3 DNA reads as TGTGCCTGGAGATCTATGGGGGATTCGGCTGAAGCTTTCTTT. As protein: CAWRSMGDSAEAFF. V and J are TRBV30 and TRBJ1-1; possibly TRBD1 for D (5 bases). The V gene's germline CDR1 is GTSNPN and CDR2 SVGIG (reference sequence). Trimming removed 3 bases at V and 6 bases at J, with 17 bases between. This CDR3 has 14 amino acids.